What follows are 24 T cell receptor beta chains derived from one specimen sequenced in a study of shared clonotypes between healthy human individuals. The repertoire was sequenced with immunoSEQ multiplex PCR; TCRdb's copy has only in-frame clones and lacks some. Found here are about 2.1 million clones, 85% to 95% of them singletons; the top ten hold about 1.6%. The naive CD8 fraction comprised CD45RO-negative cells positively selected for CCR7 and excluded terminally differentiated effector memory CD45RA+ cells. Sequencing was performed on naive CD8+ T cells from PBMCs. Receptors originate from a man younger than 30 in good health. Some clones in this sample may be carry-over from other donors' samples.

The V call is TRBV6-5, the J call TRBJ1-2; no clear D. Per germline, CDR1 MNHEY and CDR2 SVGAGI. This CDR3 is 13 amino acids long. The V gene lost 6 bases and the J gene lost 2 bases, with 10 bases spanning the gap. CDR3 sequence: CASRLKLNYGYTF. The CDR3 region has the DNA TGTGCCAGCAGGCTAAAACTCAACTATGGCTACACCTTC.

This sequence joins TRBV7-2 and TRBJ1-3, with a weak D call TRBD1 (5 bases). Trimming stripped 5 bases from V and 1 base from J, with 12 bases between. The CDR3 covers 15 residues. Germline CDR1 and CDR2: SGHTA and FQGNSA. In nucleotides, the CDR3 is TGTGCCAGCAGCGCCTCATGGGGGTCTGGAAACACCATATATTTT. Amino acids: CASSASWGSGNTIYF.

This rearrangement joins TRBV28 to TRBJ2-1, with D tentatively TRBD1 (6 bases). This CDR3 comprises 15 residues. From germline, CDR1 is MDHEN and CDR2 SYDVKM. V was cut by 6 bases and J by 0 bases, with 12 bases left in between. The CDR3 DNA is TGTGCCAGCAGCCAGGTAGGGGGCTCCTACAATGAGCAGTTCTTC. It codes for CASSQVGGSYNEQFF.

In DNA, the CDR3 is TGTGCCAGCAGCCCAGATAGCAATCAGCCCCAGCATTTT. It specifies CASSPDSNQPQHF. The chain carries TRBV7-3 and TRBJ1-5; no clear D gene. Germline V gives CDR1 SGHTA, CDR2 FQGTGA. The CDR3 contains 13 residues. V lost 5 bases to trimming and J lost 0 bases, with 5 bases between them. The variable domain in full, with the rest retrieved from reference TRBV7-3 and TRBJ1-5, is GAGVSQTPSNKVTEKGKYVELRCDPISGHTALYWYRQSLGQGPEFLIYFQGTGAADDSGLPNDRFFAVRPEGSVSTLKIQRTERGDSAVYLCASSPDSNQPQHFGDGTRLSIL.

At least ten counts were recorded for this clone. Other DNA variants within this sample encode the same CDR3. This chain links TRBV9 with TRBJ2-2, with unresolved D. The CDR3 loop spans 12 amino acids. CDR1 and CDR2 from the germline V gene are SGDLS and YYNGEE. With 0 bases removed from V and 7 bases from J, the gap between germline ends came to 4 bases. As DNA, the CDR3 is TGTGCCAGCAGCGTAGGGGGCGGGGAGCTGTTTTTT. This encodes CASSVGGGELFF.

The chain carries TRBV7-9 and TRBJ1-4; D unclear. Trimming left V 5 bases short and J 3 bases short, with 13 bases between. The CDR3 length is 15 residues. The germline V gene encodes CDR1 SEHNR and CDR2 FQNEAQ (reference sequence). Here the CDR3 DNA reads TGTGCCAGCAGCCCCAGAGAAGGGCCTAATGAAAAACTGTTTTTT. Translating gives CASSPREGPNEKLFF.

The rearrangement links TRBV9 to TRBJ2-1; D perhaps matches TRBD1 (6 bases). This CDR3 is built from 14 residues. Germline values: CDR1 SGDLS, CDR2 YYNGEE. The V end was cut by 4 bases, the J end by 4 bases, with 12 bases between. CDR3 protein: CASSPAGAYNEQFF. CDR3 bases: TGTGCCAGCAGCCCAGCAGGGGCATACAATGAGCAGTTCTTC.

The chain employs TRBV14 and TRBJ1-1; no clear D. V dropped 5 bases and J dropped 5 bases, with 15 bases sitting between them. The germline V gene has CDR1 SGHDN and CDR2 FVKESK. The CDR3 sequence is 14 residues long. The chain's CDR3 is CASSYIGVETEAFF. CDR3 sequence (DNA): TGTGCCAGCAGCTATATAGGAGTGGAGACTGAAGCTTTCTTT.

The chain carries TRBV6-1 and TRBJ2-1; D not resolved. V lost 2 bases and J 8 bases, leaving 13 bases between the germline ends. The CDR3 runs 14 residues. Germline loops: CDR1 MNHNS, CDR2 SASEGT. The DNA of the CDR3 is TGTGCCAGCAGTGAAATCAGTGATGAGGATGAGCAGTTCTTC. Its translation is CASSEISDEDEQFF.

The chain carries TRBV5-6 and TRBJ2-1, with D possibly matching TRBD2 (6 bases). V was cut by 4 bases and J by 3 bases, with 17 bases left in between. The CDR3 totals 16 residues. Germline loops: CDR1 SGHDT, CDR2 YYEEEE. The CDR3 sequence is CASSPSPGSVYNEQFF. The CDR3 DNA reads as TGTGCCAGCAGCCCCTCCCCCGGGAGTGTCTACAATGAGCAGTTCTTC.

CDR3 residues: CASSLEWKGIEAFF. The CDR3 region has the DNA TGCGCCAGCAGCTTGGAATGGAAAGGTATTGAAGCTTTCTTT. The chain recombines TRBV5-1 with TRBJ1-1; no definite D call. The germline V gene has CDR1 SGHRS and CDR2 YFSETQ. V was shortened by 0 bases and J by 7 bases, with 13 bases between the two germline ends. The CDR3 is 14 amino acids.

V usage is TRBV13 and J usage is TRBJ2-5; D perhaps matches TRBD2 (6 bases). The CDR3 has 14 residues. Germline CDR1 PRHDT, CDR2 FYEKMQ (reference sequence). The V end lost 5 bases, the J end lost 4 bases, and 14 bases lay between the germline ends. CDR3 amino acids: CASSPDRGGETQYF. CDR3 nucleotides: TGTGCCAGCAGCCCAGATAGGGGAGGAGAGACCCAGTACTTC.

The V and J genes are TRBV27 and TRBJ1-5; D gene ambiguous. Trimming removed 1 base at V and 3 bases at J, with 10 bases between. Germline V lookup: CDR1 MNHEY, CDR2 SMNVEV (reference sequence). This CDR3 has 15 amino acids. This CDR3 reads CASSLYPRPNQPQHF. In DNA form, the CDR3 reads TGTGCCAGCAGTTTATATCCCCGCCCCAATCAGCCCCAGCATTTT.

This clone was detected only once. The rearrangement uses TRBV7-9 and TRBJ1-1, with D possibly being TRBD1 (6 bases). Germline V gene data show CDR1 as SEHNR and CDR2 as FQNEAQ (reference sequence). The CDR3 loop spans 12 amino acids. Between the trimmed V and J ends, which lost 3 bases and 5 bases, there was a span of 7 bases. In DNA, the CDR3 is TGTGCCAGCAGCTTCGACAGGACTGAAGCTTTCTTT. Its protein product is CASSFDRTEAFF.

This chain uses TRBV4-1 with TRBJ1-2, with a tentative D call TRBD1 (6 bases). Between the trimmed V and J ends, which lost 4 bases and 2 bases, there was a span of 14 bases. This CDR3 has 15 residues. The germline gives CDR1 MGHRA, CDR2 YSYEKL. The CDR3 reads CASSRQGGMNYGYTF. The CDR3 DNA sequence: TGCGCCAGCAGCCGACAAGGGGGAATGAACTATGGCTACACCTTC.

The chain is built from TRBV7-9 and TRBJ2-7, with 9 bases fitting TRBD2. Germline CDR1 is SEHNR and CDR2 is FQNEAQ (reference sequence). Trimming took 1 base from V and 2 from J; bases not matched to a gene: 3. This CDR3 contains 15 residues. The CDR3 here is CASSLVSSGTYEQYF. The CDR3 nucleotides read TGTGCCAGCAGCTTAGTATCTAGCGGGACCTACGAGCAGTACTTC.

The chain employs TRBV6-6 and TRBJ2-1; D remains ambiguous. Germline CDR1 MNHNY, CDR2 SVGAGI (reference sequence). Trimming removed 11 bases from V and 7 bases from J, with 6 bases in between. This CDR3 spans 9 amino acids. As DNA, the CDR3 is TGTGCCGCAGGAAATGAGCAGTTCTTC. This codes for CAAGNEQFF.

The sample holds one count of this clone. This chain joins TRBV27 and TRBJ2-7, with TRBD2 identical over 14 bases. The V gene's germline CDR1 is MNHEY and CDR2 SMNVEV (reference sequence). This CDR3 spans 16 amino acids. V was clipped by 7 bases and J by 4 bases; unmatched bases: 9. The CDR3 bases are TGTGCCAGCACTTCCGGGACTAGCGGGAGTAAGTACGAGCAGTACTTC. Encoded protein: CASTSGTSGSKYEQYF.

The chain employs TRBV6-5 and TRBJ2-7; 8 bases are shared with TRBD1. V was clipped by 5 bases and J by 1 base; unmatched bases: 7. The CDR3 runs 15 residues. Germline assignment: CDR1 MNHEY and CDR2 SVGAGI. As DNA, the CDR3 is TGTGCCAGCAGTAGCGGACAGGGCGCATCCTACGAGCAGTACTTC. This gives the protein CASSSGQGASYEQYF.

V gene TRBV19 combines with J gene TRBJ2-1, with TRBD2 identical over 8 bases. The CDR3 has 15 amino acids. J gave up 9 bases and V 1 base, and 8 bases lay outside the gene matches. Germline V gives CDR1 LNHDA, CDR2 SQIVND (reference sequence). The DNA of the CDR3 is TGTGCCAGTAGTATAGGACCGGGAGGGCCACGTGAGCAGTTCTTC. This sequence encodes CASSIGPGGPREQFF. Supplemented by reference TRBV19 and TRBJ2-1, the full variable domain reads DGGITQSPKYLFRKEGQNVTLSCEQNLNHDAMYWYRQDPGQGLRLIYYSQIVNDFQKGDIAEGYSVSREKKESFPLTVTSAQKNPTAFYLCASSIGPGGPREQFFGPGTRLTVL.

The chain combines TRBV4-3 with TRBJ2-1; D possibly corresponds to TRBD2 (6 bases). Trimming removed 0 bases at V and 0 bases at J, with 12 bases between. Germline CDR1 is LGHNA and CDR2 is YSLEER. The CDR3 is 17 amino acids. The CDR3 nucleotides are TGCGCCAGCAGCCAAGATCGAGGAGGGGTCTCCTACAATGAGCAGTTCTTC. It encodes CASSQDRGGVSYNEQFF.

J is TRBJ2-6 and V is TRBV27, with D unresolved. The ends were cut back, 7 bases at V and 0 bases at J, with 7 bases in the middle. The CDR3 is 14 residues long. Germline CDR1 is MNHEY and CDR2 is SMNVEV (reference sequence). The CDR3 nucleotides read TGTGCCAGCACGCAGAACTCTGGGGCCAACGTCCTGACTTTC. Its protein product is CASTQNSGANVLTF.

The genes are TRBV21-1 and TRBJ2-5. TRBV21-1 is a known pseudogene. The CDR3 is made up of 13 amino acids. In DNA, the CDR3 is TGTGCCAGCAGCAAAGAGGGCAGAGAGACCCAGTACTTC. Its protein is CASSKEGRETQYF.

The chain combines TRBV2 with TRBJ2-7; perhaps TRBD2 as D (5 bases). Germline lookup yields CDR1 SNHLY and CDR2 FYNNEI. The CDR3 extends over 14 amino acids. Deletions cut 3 bases from V and 2 bases from J, with 11 bases between. The CDR3 loop is CASSENYGAYEQYF. The CDR3 DNA is TGTGCCAGCAGTGAGAATTACGGGGCCTACGAGCAGTACTTC. Full variable domain (missing parts from reference TRBV2 and TRBJ2-7): EPEVTQTPSHQVTQMGQEVILRCVPISNHLYFYWYRQILGQKVEFLVSFYNNEISEKSEIFDDQFSVERPDGSNFTLKIRSTKLEDSAMYFCASSENYGAYEQYFGPGTRLTVT.